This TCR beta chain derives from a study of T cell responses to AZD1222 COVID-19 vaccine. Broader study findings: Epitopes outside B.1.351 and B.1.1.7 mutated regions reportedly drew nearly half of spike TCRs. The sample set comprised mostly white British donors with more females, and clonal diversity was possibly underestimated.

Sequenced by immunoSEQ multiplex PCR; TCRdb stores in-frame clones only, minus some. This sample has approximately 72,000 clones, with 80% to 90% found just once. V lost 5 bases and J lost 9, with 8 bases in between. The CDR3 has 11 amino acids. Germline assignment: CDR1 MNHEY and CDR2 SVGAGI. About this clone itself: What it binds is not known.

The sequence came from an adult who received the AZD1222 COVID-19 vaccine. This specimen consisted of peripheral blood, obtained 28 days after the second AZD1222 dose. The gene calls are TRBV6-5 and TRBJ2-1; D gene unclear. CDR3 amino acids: CASSRAPEQFF. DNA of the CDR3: TGTGCCAGCAGTCGGGCCCCTGAGCAGTTCTTC.